These T cell receptor beta chains were read from a single sample in a study of healthy donors' naive CD4 and CD8 T cells. Using its own MiXCR run on the reads, TCRdb lists one record per CDR3 protein. This table has approximately 180,000 distinct CDR3 sequences, 65% to 75% appearing once. The material sequenced was naive CD4+ and CD8+ T cells sorted from blood, pooled from several donors. The origin of the receptors is a pool of human donors in good health; the sample pools cells from several healthy donors. The CDR3 runs from the conserved cysteine through the conserved F or W. A D gene is named only where the DNA matches it firmly. The size field is filled for only some rows; it gives once, few, many or a size class.

size	D	V	J	DNA	CDR3
NA	NA	TRBV29-1	TRBJ2-1	TGCAGCGTTACCTCCTACAATGAGCAGTTCTTC	CSVTSYNEQFF
NA	TRBD1	TRBV29-1	TRBJ1-5	TGCAGCGTGGAACAGGGGGCGAACCAGCCCCAGCATTTT	CSVEQGANQPQHF
NA	NA	TRBV29-1	TRBJ2-1	TGCAGCGTCGCCGGGGTCAATGAGCAGTTCTTC	CSVAGVNEQFF
NA	NA	TRBV20-1	TRBJ2-1	TGCAGTGCTAGGAGTTATCTCTCCTACAATGAGCAGTTCTTC	CSARSYLSYNEQFF
NA	NA	TRBV7-8	TRBJ2-5	TGTGCCAGCAGCTTAGAGACCGCCTTGGGATCCGGGTACTTC	CASSLETALGSGYF
NA	NA	TRBV29-1	TRBJ1-1	TGCAGCGTTGAAGACAAAGGGTTTGACACTGAAGCTTTCTTT	CSVEDKGFDTEAFF
NA	NA	TRBV27	TRBJ2-1	TGTGCCAGCAGTTGGGGAACCTACAATGAGCAGTTCTTC	CASSWGTYNEQFF
few	NA	TRBV19	TRBJ2-1	TGTGCCAGTAGTATAGAGGGCGGGTTCTCCTACAATGAGCAGTTCTTC	CASSIEGGFSYNEQFF
NA	NA	TRBV19	TRBJ2-3	TGTGCCAGTATCGGGGACACAGATACGCAGTATTTT	CASIGDTDTQYF
NA	NA	TRBV6-2/TRBV6-3	TRBJ1-1	TGTGCCAGCAGGACCGGGACACTCAACACTGAAGCTTTCTTT	CASRTGTLNTEAFF
NA	TRBD2	TRBV20-1	TRBJ2-1	TGCAGTGCTAGGGGACTAGCGGATTACAATGAGCAGTTCTTC	CSARGLADYNEQFF
few	TRBD2	TRBV19	TRBJ2-1	TGTGCCACCTCGAGGGGTAGCGGGATAGGGAGCTCCTACAATGAGCAGTTCTTC	CATSRGSGIGSSYNEQFF
NA	NA	TRBV19	TRBJ1-5	TGTGCCAGTAGTCCCCAGGGCGGCAATCAGCCCCAGCATTTT	CASSPQGGNQPQHF
once	NA	TRBV29-1	TRBJ2-1	TGCAGCGTTGGAAATAGCAACAATGAGCAGTTCTTC	CSVGNSNNEQFF
NA	NA	TRBV6-1	TRBJ2-7	TGTGCCAGCAGGGTCTATAGGCCCAACACCATCGAGCAGTACTTC	CASRVYRPNTIEQYF
few	TRBD2	TRBV29-1	TRBJ2-1	TGCAGCGTTTCTAGCGGGAGGGCTGTTGAGCAGTTCTTC	CSVSSGRAVEQFF
NA	NA	TRBV10-3	TRBJ2-2	TGTGCCATCAGCGACCCGCAGGAGATGGCCGGGGAGCTGTTTTTT	CAISDPQEMAGELFF
once	TRBD2	TRBV27	TRBJ2-3	TGTGCCAGCAGTTTATCGCTAGCGGGAGGGCCAAGGACGCAGTATTTT	CASSLSLAGGPRTQYF
NA	TRBD1	TRBV4-1	TRBJ1-6	TGCGCCAGCAGCCGTACAGGGGTTGGGTCACCCCTCCACTTT	CASSRTGVGSPLHF
NA	NA	TRBV24-1	TRBJ2-2	TGTGCCACCAAAGAGGTGAACACCGGGGAGCTGTTTTTT	CATKEVNTGELFF
once	NA	TRBV19	TRBJ2-7	TGTGCCAGTAGTAACGTGGGTTTCGGTTCCCACGAGCAGTACTTC	CASSNVGFGSHEQYF
NA	TRBD1	TRBV15	TRBJ1-1	TGTGCCACCAGCAGAGGGGCGAACAGGGGGAACACTGAAGCTTTCTTT	CATSRGANRGNTEAFF
few	TRBD1	TRBV12-5	TRBJ2-5	TGTGCCAGCAGTTTTACAGGGGGAGAGACCCAGTACTTC	CASSFTGGETQYF
once	TRBD2	TRBV19	TRBJ2-1	TGTGCCAGTAGCCTAGCGGGAGGTGGTTACAATGAGCAGTTCTTC	CASSLAGGGYNEQFF
once	TRBD1	TRBV29-1	TRBJ1-2	TGCAGCGTTGAGGACAGGGCCTGGGTAGGCTACACCTTC	CSVEDRAWVGYTF
once	TRBD2	TRBV11-1	TRBJ2-7	TGTGCCAGCAGCTTCGCTAGCGGTTACTACGAGCAGTACTTC	CASSFASGYYEQYF
NA	NA	TRBV27	TRBJ2-2	TGTGCCAGCAGTCCTGAGAACACCGGGGAGCTGTTTTTT	CASSPENTGELFF
once	NA	TRBV27	TRBJ1-5	TGTGCCAGCGGGTTAAATTCACATCAGCCCCAGCATTTT	CASGLNSHQPQHF
NA	NA	TRBV29-1	TRBJ1-1	TGCAGCGTTGCGGCCCCCAGGTCCTCTGAAGCTTTCTTT	CSVAAPRSSEAFF
NA	NA	TRBV6-5	TRBJ2-7	TGTGCCAGCAGTTACTCACCTAGCGACTACGAGCAGTACTTC	CASSYSPSDYEQYF
NA	NA	TRBV30	TRBJ1-1	TGTGCCTGGAGTTTAGGGGTTTACACTGAAGCTTTCTTT	CAWSLGVYTEAFF
NA	NA	TRBV6-5	TRBJ2-5	TGTGCCAGCAGTTACTCGGTCGGGACACTCCAAGAGACCCAGTACTTC	CASSYSVGTLQETQYF
NA	NA	TRBV18	TRBJ1-1	TGTGCCAGCTCACCACTAAAGACTCCACAGGGTCACACTGAAGCTTTCTTT	CASSPLKTPQGHTEAFF
NA	NA	TRBV29-1	TRBJ2-3	TGCAGCGTTGGGCGCACAGATACGCAGTATTTT	CSVGRTDTQYF
NA	TRBD1	TRBV19	TRBJ1-1	TGTGCCAGTAGTACCCGGGACAGGGGAAGCACTGAAGCTTTCTTT	CASSTRDRGSTEAFF
NA	TRBD2	TRBV6-6	TRBJ2-3	TGTGCCACCCACCCCCGAGCGGGAAGCCCAGATACGCAGTATTTT	CATHPRAGSPDTQYF
once	NA	TRBV29-1	TRBJ2-1	TGCAGCGATGGGGGGGCCAATGAGCAGTTCTTC	CSDGGANEQFF
medium-sized	NA	TRBV12-3/TRBV12-4	TRBJ2-5	TGTGCCAGCAGTTTACCAGAGGGAGAGACCCAGTACTTC	CASSLPEGETQYF
NA	TRBD2	TRBV19	TRBJ2-7	TGTGCCACCTCGGAGCGGGAACGGGACGAGCAGTACTTC	CATSERERDEQYF
NA	TRBD2	TRBV6-5	TRBJ2-1	TGTGCCAGCAGTTACTCGACAGCTAGCGGGAGGGCCGTCAATGAGCAGTTCTTC	CASSYSTASGRAVNEQFF
once	TRBD1	TRBV6-5	TRBJ2-7	TGTGCCAGCAGGACCCCGGGACAGGGATCCTACGAGCAGTACTTC	CASRTPGQGSYEQYF
NA	TRBD1	TRBV6-5	TRBJ1-1	TGTGCCAGCAGTGGGGACAGGGTTGGAGCTTTCTTT	CASSGDRVGAFF
once	TRBD2	TRBV4-3	TRBJ2-4	TGCGCCAGCAGCCAAGCTTTAGGACTAGCGGGAAACATTCAGTACTTC	CASSQALGLAGNIQYF
few	TRBD2	TRBV11-1	TRBJ2-1	TGTGCCAGCAGCTTAGCTCCGACTAGCGGGCCCAATGAGCAGTTCTTC	CASSLAPTSGPNEQFF
NA	TRBD1	TRBV15	TRBJ2-3	TGTGCCACCAGCAGAGATCTGGGACAGGGGGTCACAGATACGCAGTATTTT	CATSRDLGQGVTDTQYF
once	NA	TRBV20-1	TRBJ1-6	TGCAGTGCCCACGCTAGTCATAATTCACCCCTCCACTTT	CSAHASHNSPLHF
NA	TRBD1	TRBV6-6	TRBJ1-2	TGTGCCAGCAGTCCTCAGGGGGTGGCTGGCTACACCTTC	CASSPQGVAGYTF
NA	NA	TRBV12-5	TRBJ2-1	TGTGCTAGTGGTCAGCAGTACAATGAGCAGTTCTTC	CASGQQYNEQFF
NA	TRBD2	TRBV19	TRBJ2-1	TGTGCCAGTAGTCGAGAAGCGGGAGGGGATGAGCAGTTCTTC	CASSREAGGDEQFF
NA	NA	TRBV4-1	TRBJ1-5	TGCGCCAGCAGCCAAGTTCCGGGGAGGGCAGGGCTTGATCAGCCCCAGCATTTT	CASSQVPGRAGLDQPQHF
once	TRBD1	TRBV10-3	TRBJ2-5	TGTGCCAGCAGTTACTCGAGATCAGGGGGCACCGCCGAGACCCAGTACTTC	CASSYSRSGGTAETQYF
NA	TRBD2	TRBV19	TRBJ2-1	TGTGCCAGTAGCCACAGCGGGGCCTACAATGAGCAGTTCTTC	CASSHSGAYNEQFF
NA	NA	TRBV11-2	TRBJ1-2	TGTGCCAGCAGCCCGGTGACAGAGAACTATGGCTACACCTTC	CASSPVTENYGYTF
NA	NA	TRBV28	TRBJ2-1	TGTGCCAGCAGTTTGGCGGTCAGCGTTGGGGAAAGTGAGCAGTTCTTC	CASSLAVSVGESEQFF
few	NA	TRBV19	TRBJ1-1	TGTGCCAGTAGTATAGTTGCCTCGGGACTTGACACTGAAGCTTTCTTT	CASSIVASGLDTEAFF
NA	TRBD2	TRBV29-1	TRBJ2-1	TGCAGCGTAGGGACTAGCGGCAGCTCCTACAATGAGCAGTTCTTC	CSVGTSGSSYNEQFF
once	NA	TRBV19	TRBJ2-7	TGTGCCAGTAGCGTCCTCGGGGTGAGGGAGCAGTACTTC	CASSVLGVREQYF
NA	NA	TRBV7-2	TRBJ2-3	TGTGCCAGCAGCTTAGCTCGGAATACGCAGTATTTT	CASSLARNTQYF
NA	NA	TRBV15	TRBJ2-2	TGTGCCACCAGCAGGGGGTATCGACAGGCGAACACCGGGGAGCTGTTTTTT	CATSRGYRQANTGELFF